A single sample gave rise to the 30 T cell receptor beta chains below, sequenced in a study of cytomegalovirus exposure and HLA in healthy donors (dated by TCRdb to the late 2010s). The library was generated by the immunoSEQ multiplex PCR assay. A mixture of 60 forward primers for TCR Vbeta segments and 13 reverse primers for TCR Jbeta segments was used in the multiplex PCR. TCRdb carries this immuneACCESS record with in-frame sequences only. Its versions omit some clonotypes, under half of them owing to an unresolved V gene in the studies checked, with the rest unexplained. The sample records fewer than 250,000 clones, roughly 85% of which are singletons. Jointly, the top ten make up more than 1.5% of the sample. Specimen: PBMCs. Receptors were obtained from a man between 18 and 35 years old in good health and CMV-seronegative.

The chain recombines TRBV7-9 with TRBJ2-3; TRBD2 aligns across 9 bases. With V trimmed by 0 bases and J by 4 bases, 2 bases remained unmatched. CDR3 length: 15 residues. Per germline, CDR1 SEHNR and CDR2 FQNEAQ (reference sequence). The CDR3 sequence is CASSLAAGGADTQYF. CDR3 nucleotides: TGTGCCAGCAGCTTAGCAGCGGGGGGTGCAGATACGCAGTATTTT.

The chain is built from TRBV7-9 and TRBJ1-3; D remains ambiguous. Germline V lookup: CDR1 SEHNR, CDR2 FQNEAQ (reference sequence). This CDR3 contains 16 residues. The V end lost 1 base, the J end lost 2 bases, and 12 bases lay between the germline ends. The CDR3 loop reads CASSLVAGKTGNTIYF. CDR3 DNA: TGTGCCAGCAGCTTAGTTGCGGGAAAAACTGGAAACACCATATATTTT.

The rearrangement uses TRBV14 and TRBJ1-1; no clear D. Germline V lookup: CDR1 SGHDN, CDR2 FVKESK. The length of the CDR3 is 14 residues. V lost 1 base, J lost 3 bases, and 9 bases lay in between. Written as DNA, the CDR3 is TGTGCCAGCAGCCAAGGAGGGAGCCACACTGAAGCTTTCTTT. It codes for CASSQGGSHTEAFF.

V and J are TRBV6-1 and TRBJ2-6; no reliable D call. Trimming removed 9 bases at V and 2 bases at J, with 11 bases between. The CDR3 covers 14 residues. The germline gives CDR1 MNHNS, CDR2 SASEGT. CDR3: CASLRDPGANVLTF. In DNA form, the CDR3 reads TGTGCCAGTTTAAGAGATCCTGGGGCCAACGTCCTGACTTTC.

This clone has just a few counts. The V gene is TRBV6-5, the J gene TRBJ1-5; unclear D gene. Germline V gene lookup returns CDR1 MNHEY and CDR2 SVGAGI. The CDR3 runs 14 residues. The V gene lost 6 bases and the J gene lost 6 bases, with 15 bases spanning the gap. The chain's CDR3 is CASSNPGDGQPQHF. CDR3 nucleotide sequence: TGTGCCAGCAGCAACCCAGGTGATGGTCAGCCCCAGCATTTT.

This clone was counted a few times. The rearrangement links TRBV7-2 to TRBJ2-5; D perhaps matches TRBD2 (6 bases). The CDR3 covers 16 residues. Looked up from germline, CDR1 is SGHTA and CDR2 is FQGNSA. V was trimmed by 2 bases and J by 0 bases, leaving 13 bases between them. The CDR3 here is CASSLNSGAYQETQYF. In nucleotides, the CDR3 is TGTGCCAGCAGCTTAAATAGCGGAGCGTACCAAGAGACCCAGTACTTC.

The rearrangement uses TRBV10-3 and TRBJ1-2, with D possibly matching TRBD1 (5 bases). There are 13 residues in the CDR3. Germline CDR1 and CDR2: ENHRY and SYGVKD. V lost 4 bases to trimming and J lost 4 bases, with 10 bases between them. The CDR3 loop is CAISVEGTYGYTF. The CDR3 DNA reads TGTGCCATCAGTGTGGAGGGGACCTATGGCTACACCTTC.

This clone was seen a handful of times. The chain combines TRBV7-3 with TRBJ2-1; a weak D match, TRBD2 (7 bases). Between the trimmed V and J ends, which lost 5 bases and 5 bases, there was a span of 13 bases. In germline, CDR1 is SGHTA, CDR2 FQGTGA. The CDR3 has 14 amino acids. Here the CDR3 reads CASSRGGQNNEQFF. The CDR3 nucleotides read TGTGCCAGCAGCCGCGGGGGCCAGAACAATGAGCAGTTCTTC.

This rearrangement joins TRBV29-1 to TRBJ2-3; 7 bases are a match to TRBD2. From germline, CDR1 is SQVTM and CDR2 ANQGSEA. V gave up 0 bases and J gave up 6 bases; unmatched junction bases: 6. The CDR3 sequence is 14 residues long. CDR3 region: CSVEDLAGADTQYF. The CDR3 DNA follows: TGCAGCGTTGAAGATCTCGCGGGAGCTGATACGCAGTATTTT.

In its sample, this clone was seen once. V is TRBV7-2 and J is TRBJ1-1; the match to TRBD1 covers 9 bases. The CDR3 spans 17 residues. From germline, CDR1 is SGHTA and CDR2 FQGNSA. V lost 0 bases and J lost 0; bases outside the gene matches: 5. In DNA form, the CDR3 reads TGTGCCAGCAGCTTAGCCCCGGGACAGGGACTGAACACTGAAGCTTTCTTT. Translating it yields CASSLAPGQGLNTEAFF.

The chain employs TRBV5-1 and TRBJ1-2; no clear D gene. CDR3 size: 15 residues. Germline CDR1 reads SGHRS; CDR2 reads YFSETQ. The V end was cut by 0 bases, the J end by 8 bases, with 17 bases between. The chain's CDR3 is CASSLGVSPRGGYTF. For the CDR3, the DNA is TGCGCCAGCAGCTTGGGGGTCAGTCCAAGAGGAGGCTACACCTTC.

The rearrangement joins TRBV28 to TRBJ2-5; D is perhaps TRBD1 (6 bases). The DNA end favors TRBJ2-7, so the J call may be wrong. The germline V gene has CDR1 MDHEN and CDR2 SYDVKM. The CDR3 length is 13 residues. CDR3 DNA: TGTGCCAGCTGGGGGCAGGGTCTTTCCGAGCAGTACTTC. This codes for CASWGQGLSEQYF.

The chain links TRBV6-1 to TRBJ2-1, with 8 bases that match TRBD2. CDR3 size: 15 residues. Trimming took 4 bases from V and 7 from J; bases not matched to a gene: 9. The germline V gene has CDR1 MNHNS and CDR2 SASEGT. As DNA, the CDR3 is TGTGCCAGCAGTGTGAGCAGCGGGAGTTTTAATGAGCAGTTCTTC. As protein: CASSVSSGSFNEQFF.

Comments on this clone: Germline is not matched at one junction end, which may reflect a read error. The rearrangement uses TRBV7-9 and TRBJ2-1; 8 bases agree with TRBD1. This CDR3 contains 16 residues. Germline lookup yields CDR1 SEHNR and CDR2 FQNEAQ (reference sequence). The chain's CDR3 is CSSSYQGAFAYNEQFF. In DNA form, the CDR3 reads TGTTCCAGCAGCTACCAGGGGGCCTTTGCCTACAATGAGCAGTTCTTC.

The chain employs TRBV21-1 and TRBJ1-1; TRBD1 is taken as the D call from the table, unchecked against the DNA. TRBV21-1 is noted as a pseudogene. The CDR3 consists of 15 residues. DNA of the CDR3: TGTGCCAGCAGCCCCTTTTTGACAGGGGGTAGTGAAGCTTTCTTT. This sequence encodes CASSPFLTGGSEAFF.

The CDR3 spells CASSERAGGAGTEAFF. The CDR3, as DNA: TGTGCCAGCAGTGAACGGGCAGGGGGCGCGGGTACTGAAGCTTTCTTT. V gene TRBV6-1 combines with J gene TRBJ1-1; the match to TRBD1 covers 8 bases. V trimming: 2 bases; J trimming: 5 bases; junction bases outside the gene matches: 10. The CDR3 contains 16 residues. Germline V CDR1 and CDR2: MNHNS, SASEGT.

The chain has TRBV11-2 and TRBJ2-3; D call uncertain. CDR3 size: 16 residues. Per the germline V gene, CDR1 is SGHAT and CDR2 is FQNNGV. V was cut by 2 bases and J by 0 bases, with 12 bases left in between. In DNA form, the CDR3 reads TGTGCCAGCAGCTTATATCTGAGTTCTAGCACAGATACGCAGTATTTT. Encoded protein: CASSLYLSSSTDTQYF.

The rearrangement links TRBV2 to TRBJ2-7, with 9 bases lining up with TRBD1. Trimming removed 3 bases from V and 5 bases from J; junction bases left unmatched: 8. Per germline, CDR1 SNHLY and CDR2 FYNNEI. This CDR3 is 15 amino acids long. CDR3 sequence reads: CASSDRGTGFHEQYF. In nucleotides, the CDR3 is TGTGCCAGCAGTGACCGGGGGACAGGGTTCCACGAGCAGTACTTC.

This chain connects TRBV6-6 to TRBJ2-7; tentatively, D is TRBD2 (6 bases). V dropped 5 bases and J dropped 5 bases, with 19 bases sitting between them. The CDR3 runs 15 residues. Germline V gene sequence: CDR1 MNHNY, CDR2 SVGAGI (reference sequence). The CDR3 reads CASSRQGREEDEQYF. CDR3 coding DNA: TGTGCCAGCAGTCGTCAAGGGCGGGAAGAGGACGAGCAGTACTTC.

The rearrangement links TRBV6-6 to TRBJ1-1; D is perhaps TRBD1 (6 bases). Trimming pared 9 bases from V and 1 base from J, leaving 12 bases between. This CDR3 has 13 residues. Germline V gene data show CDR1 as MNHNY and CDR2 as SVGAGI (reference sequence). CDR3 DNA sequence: TGTGCCAGTTCAGGGGAGTGGAACACTGAAGCTTTCTTT. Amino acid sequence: CASSGEWNTEAFF.

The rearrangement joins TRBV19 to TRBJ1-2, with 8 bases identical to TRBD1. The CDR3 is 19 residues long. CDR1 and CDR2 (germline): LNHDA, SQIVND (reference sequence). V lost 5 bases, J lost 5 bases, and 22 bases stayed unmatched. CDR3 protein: CASSPQPGQGAPAGYGYTF. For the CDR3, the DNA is TGTGCCAGTAGTCCCCAACCGGGGCAGGGGGCGCCGGCTGGGTATGGCTACACCTTC.

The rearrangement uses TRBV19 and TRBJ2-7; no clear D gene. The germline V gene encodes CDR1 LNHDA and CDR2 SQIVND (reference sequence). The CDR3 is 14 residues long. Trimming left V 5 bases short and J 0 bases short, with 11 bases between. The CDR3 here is CASSAQSFSYEQYF. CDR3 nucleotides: TGTGCCAGTAGTGCACAGAGCTTCTCCTACGAGCAGTACTTC.

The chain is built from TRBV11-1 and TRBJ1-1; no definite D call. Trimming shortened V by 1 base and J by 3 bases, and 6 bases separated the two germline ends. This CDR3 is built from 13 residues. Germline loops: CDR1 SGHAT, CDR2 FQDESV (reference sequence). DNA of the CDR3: TGTGCCAGCAGCTTAGGCCGGGACACTGAAGCTTTCTTT. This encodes CASSLGRDTEAFF.

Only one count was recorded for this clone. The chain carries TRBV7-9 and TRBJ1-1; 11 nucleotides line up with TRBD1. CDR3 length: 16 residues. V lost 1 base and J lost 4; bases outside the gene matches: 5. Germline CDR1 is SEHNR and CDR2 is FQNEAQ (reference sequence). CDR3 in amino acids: CASSLDWDRGGTEAFF. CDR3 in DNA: TGTGCCAGCAGCTTAGATTGGGACAGGGGGGGCACTGAAGCTTTCTTT.

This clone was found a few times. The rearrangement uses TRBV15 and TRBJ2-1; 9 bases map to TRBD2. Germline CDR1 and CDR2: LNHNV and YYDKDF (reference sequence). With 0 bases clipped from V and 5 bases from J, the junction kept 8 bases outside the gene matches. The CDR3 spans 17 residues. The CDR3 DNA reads TGTGCCACCAGCAGAGACTTAGGAGCGGGGGGTGACAATGAGCAGTTCTTC. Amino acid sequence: CATSRDLGAGGDNEQFF.

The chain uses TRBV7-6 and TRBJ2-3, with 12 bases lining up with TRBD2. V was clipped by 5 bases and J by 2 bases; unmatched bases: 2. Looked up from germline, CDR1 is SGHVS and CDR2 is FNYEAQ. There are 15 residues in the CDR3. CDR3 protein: CASSRLAGDTDTQYF. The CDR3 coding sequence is TGTGCCAGCAGCCGACTAGCGGGGGACACAGATACGCAGTATTTT.

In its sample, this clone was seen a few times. DNA for the CDR3: TGTGCCAGCAGCTCCTCATTGGCGGGAGAAGTTCTCAATGAGCAGTTCTTC. Its translation: CASSSSLAGEVLNEQFF. The chain recombines TRBV7-9 with TRBJ2-1; 7 bases align to TRBD2. Germline CDR1 SEHNR, CDR2 FQNEAQ (reference sequence). J was trimmed by 6 bases and V by 4 bases; bases with no gene match: 15. The CDR3 is 17 residues long.

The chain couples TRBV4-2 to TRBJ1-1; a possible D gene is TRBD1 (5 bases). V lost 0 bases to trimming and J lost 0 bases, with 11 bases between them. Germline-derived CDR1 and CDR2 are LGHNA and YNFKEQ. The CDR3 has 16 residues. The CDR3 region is CASSQDLTGMNTEAFF. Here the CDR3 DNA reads TGTGCCAGCAGCCAAGATCTCACAGGAATGAACACTGAAGCTTTCTTT.

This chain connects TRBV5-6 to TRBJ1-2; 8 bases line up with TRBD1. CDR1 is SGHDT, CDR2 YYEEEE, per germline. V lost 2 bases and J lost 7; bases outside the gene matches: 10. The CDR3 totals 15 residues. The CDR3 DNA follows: TGTGCCAGCAGCTTTGGAGAGGACAGGGTCTCTGGCTACACCTTC. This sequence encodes CASSFGEDRVSGYTF.

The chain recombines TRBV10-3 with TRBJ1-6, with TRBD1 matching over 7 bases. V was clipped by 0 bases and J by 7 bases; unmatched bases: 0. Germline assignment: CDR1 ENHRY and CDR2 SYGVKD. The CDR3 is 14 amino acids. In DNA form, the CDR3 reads TGTGCCATCAGTGAGTCGACAGGGAATTCACCCCTCCACTTT. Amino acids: CAISESTGNSPLHF.